This T cell receptor beta chain was retrieved from a study of CD8+ T cells in alopecia areata. As concerns this clone: Its matching antigen is unknown.

Study findings and constraints: Scalp clonality and expanded CD8+ clones among the top 100 were significantly decreased by tofacitinib. While tofacitinib was given, many expanded lesional clones persisted in scalp and blood.

Following RNA extraction, reverse transcription yielded cDNA that acted as the sequencing template. This table comes from immunoSEQ multiplex PCR, and its TCRdb copy is limited to in-frame clones, with some not included. The data show about 200,000 clones, roughly two fifths seen once. Trimming cost V 7 bases and J 2 bases, with 11 bases left between them. CDR3 length equals 14 residues. Germline values: CDR1 MNHNS, CDR2 SASEGT. Treatment specified: oral pan-JAK inhibitor, 5-10 mg twice daily. Sequencing used CD4+ T cells sorted from blood, obtained around week 31, from a patient treated with tofacitinib. J is TRBJ2-2 and V is TRBV6-1, with D perhaps given as TRBD1 or TRBD2 (6 bases each). The TCR was taken from a human donor with alopecia areata. Here the CDR3 DNA reads TGTGCCAGCACTGGGGGGCGCAACACCGGGGAGCTGTTTTTT. Its protein product is CASTGGRNTGELFF.